The 11 T cell receptor beta chains below were found in one sample sequenced in a study of blood T cell repertoires in COVID-19. Profiled with immunoSEQ multiplex PCR; TCRdb holds only in-frame clones, not every one. The table lists 200,000 to 250,000 clones, 90% of them singletons, with about 14% in the top ten. Sequenced: PBMCs or T cells enriched from blood (not recorded which). The receptors shown here come from a man aged 25 to 45 who had been exposed to COVID-19.

The J gene is TRBJ2-7, the V gene TRBV11-2; a weak D match, TRBD1 (5 bases). Trimming removed 2 bases at V and 1 base at J, with 12 bases between. Looked up from germline, CDR1 is SGHAT and CDR2 is FQNNGV. The CDR3 is made up of 15 amino acids. The CDR3 DNA reads as TGTGCCAGCAGCTTAAGTCAGCAGGGTTCCTACGAGCAGTACTTC. Translating gives CASSLSQQGSYEQYF.

This clone occurred once. The genes are TRBV2 and TRBJ1-2; 7 nucleotides match TRBD1. From germline, CDR1 is SNHLY and CDR2 FYNNEI. The CDR3 runs to 14 residues. V lost 5 bases, J lost 3 bases, and 6 bases stayed unmatched. The CDR3 nucleotides read TGTGCCAGCAGTTACAGGGGCCAGGACTATGGCTACACCTTC. Its translation: CASSYRGQDYGYTF.

Written as DNA, the CDR3 is TGCGCCAGCAGCCTAGAGTGGGACACAGTTTTGTACTTC. Protein product: CASSLEWDTVLYF. The chain employs TRBV5-1 and TRBJ2-4; the D gene is possibly TRBD1 (6 bases). V was cut by 4 bases and J by 15 bases, with 20 bases left in between. Germline loops: CDR1 SGHRS, CDR2 YFSETQ. This CDR3 comprises 13 residues.

The genes are TRBV27 and TRBJ2-7, with 7 bases lining up with TRBD1. Losses at the gene ends were 6 bases for V and 0 bases for J; bases not matched to a gene: 8. This CDR3 region has 15 residues. Germline assignment: CDR1 MNHEY and CDR2 SMNVEV (reference sequence). The CDR3 region has the DNA TGTGCCAGCAGCCCCCTGGACAGGAGCTCCTACGAGCAGTACTTC. Translating it yields CASSPLDRSSYEQYF.

This rearrangement joins TRBV12-3 or TRBV12-4 to TRBJ1-1; TRBD1 might be the D (6 bases). The CDR3 runs 13 residues. Deletions cut 2 bases from V and 6 bases from J, with 10 bases between. Here the CDR3 reads CASSLLRGAEAFF. The CDR3 DNA sequence: TGTGCCAGCAGTTTACTCAGGGGCGCTGAAGCTTTCTTT.

This clone occurred once. The CDR3 protein is CASSLRSYEQYF. The CDR3 bases are TGTGCCAGCAGCCTTCGTAGCTACGAGCAGTACTTC. V and J are TRBV3-1 (or the pseudogene TRBV3-2) and TRBJ2-7; D not certain. The germline V gene has CDR1 LGHDT and CDR2 YNNKEL (reference sequence). Trimming left V 4 bases short and J 3 bases short, with 7 bases between. The CDR3 is 12 residues long.

This clone came up a few times. The V gene is TRBV2, the J gene TRBJ1-1, with D uncertain. The CDR3 is 12 amino acids. The germline CDR1 and CDR2 sequences are SNHLY and FYNNEI. The V gene lost 8 bases and the J gene lost 1 base, with 8 bases spanning the gap. CDR3 bases: TGTGCCAGCGAGGGCGGGAACACTGAAGCTTTCTTT. Protein product: CASEGGNTEAFF.

The CDR3 spells CASSRSGTGKGSGYTF. CDR3 nucleotides: TGTGCCAGCAGTCGTAGCGGGACAGGGAAAGGGAGTGGCTACACCTTC. The J gene is TRBJ1-2, the V gene TRBV27; 9 nucleotides line up with TRBD1. Germline V CDR1 and CDR2: MNHEY, SMNVEV (reference sequence). V gave up 5 bases and J gave up 7 bases; unmatched junction bases: 14. The CDR3 contains 16 residues.

A few counts support this clone. The chain employs TRBV5-1 and TRBJ1-2; 9 nucleotides line up with TRBD1. Germline V gives CDR1 SGHRS, CDR2 YFSETQ. This CDR3 is 15 amino acids long. Trimming removed 0 bases from V and 9 bases from J; junction bases left unmatched: 9. The CDR3 DNA follows: TGCGCCAGCAGCTTGGAGGGTACAGGGGGCGATAGCTACACCTTC. Translated: CASSLEGTGGDSYTF.

The V call is TRBV7-8, the J call TRBJ2-2, with 7 nucleotides matching TRBD1. The CDR3 is 15 residues long. Trimming at V came to 5 bases and at J to 2 bases, leaving 5 bases not matched to a gene. Germline V lookup: CDR1 SGHVS, CDR2 FQNEAQ. The CDR3 sequence is CASSRDRANTGELFF. CDR3 in DNA: TGTGCCAGCAGCCGAGACAGGGCCAACACCGGGGAGCTGTTTTTT.

CDR3 bases: TGTGCCAGCAGTTGGGGGCTCCAAGCTTTCTTT. It encodes CASSWGLQAFF. V and J are TRBV12-3 or TRBV12-4 and TRBJ1-1; D might be TRBD1 (6 bases). The CDR3 is 11 residues long. Trimming left V 4 bases short and J 9 bases short, with 9 bases between.